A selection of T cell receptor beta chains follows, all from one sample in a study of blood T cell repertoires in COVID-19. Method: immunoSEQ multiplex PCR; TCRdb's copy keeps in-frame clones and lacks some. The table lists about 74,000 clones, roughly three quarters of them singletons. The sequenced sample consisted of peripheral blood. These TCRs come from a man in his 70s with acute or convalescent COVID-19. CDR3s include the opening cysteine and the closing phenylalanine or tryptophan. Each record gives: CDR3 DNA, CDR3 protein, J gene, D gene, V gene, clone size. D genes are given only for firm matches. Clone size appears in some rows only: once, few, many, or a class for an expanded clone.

cdr3_nt: TGTGCCAGTAGTATACCTAACAGGGGAAACACCATATATTTT
cdr3_aa: CASSIPNRGNTIYF
j_call: TRBJ1-3
d_call: -
v_call: TRBV19
clone_size: -

cdr3_nt: TGTGCCATCAGAGAGACAGGGGTGGGTGAAAAACTGTTTTTT
cdr3_aa: CAIRETGVGEKLFF
j_call: TRBJ1-4
d_call: TRBD1
v_call: TRBV10-3
clone_size: many

cdr3_nt: TGTGCCAGTAGCCCTGCTAGCGAACGCGAGCAGTACTTC
cdr3_aa: CASSPASEREQYF
j_call: TRBJ2-7
d_call: -
v_call: TRBV19
clone_size: medium-sized

cdr3_nt: TGCAGCGGGGGAGGGGGGGCTACAGATACGCAGTATTTT
cdr3_aa: CSGGGGATDTQYF
j_call: TRBJ2-3
d_call: -
v_call: TRBV29-1
clone_size: -

cdr3_nt: TGTGCCATCAACCCGGGACAGGAGTACAATGAGCAGTTCTTC
cdr3_aa: CAINPGQEYNEQFF
j_call: TRBJ2-1
d_call: TRBD1
v_call: TRBV10-3
clone_size: -

cdr3_nt: TGCAGCGTTGCCAGGGGGCCCTACGAGCAGTACTTC
cdr3_aa: CSVARGPYEQYF
j_call: TRBJ2-7
d_call: TRBD1
v_call: TRBV29-1
clone_size: -

cdr3_nt: TGCGCCAGCAGCTCCCTGACTAGCGGGACCTACGAGCAGTACTTC
cdr3_aa: CASSSLTSGTYEQYF
j_call: TRBJ2-7
d_call: TRBD2
v_call: TRBV5-1
clone_size: -

cdr3_nt: TGTGCCAGCAGCGCATGGACAGACAACGTCCTGACTTTC
cdr3_aa: CASSAWTDNVLTF
j_call: TRBJ2-6
d_call: -
v_call: TRBV7-2
clone_size: -

cdr3_nt: TGTGCCAGCAGCCCCTTATACTCTGGAAACACCATATATTTT
cdr3_aa: CASSPLYSGNTIYF
j_call: TRBJ1-3
d_call: -
v_call: TRBV2
clone_size: -

cdr3_nt: TGTGCCACCAGTGATTCTGTCAGGGGGCAGGCCGGGGAGCTGTTTTTT
cdr3_aa: CATSDSVRGQAGELFF
j_call: TRBJ2-2
d_call: TRBD1
v_call: TRBV24-1
clone_size: -

cdr3_nt: TGCAGTGCTAGTTTCACTAGCACAGATACGCAGTATTTT
cdr3_aa: CSASFTSTDTQYF
j_call: TRBJ2-3
d_call: -
v_call: TRBV20-1
clone_size: -

cdr3_nt: TGTGCCAGCAGCCTGGGCGGGGGAGAGTATGGCTACACCTTC
cdr3_aa: CASSLGGGEYGYTF
j_call: TRBJ1-2
d_call: -
v_call: TRBV7-2
clone_size: -

cdr3_nt: TGTGCCAGTAGTATCCTGGGGGTTACGGTAGCGGGAGTCAATGAGCAGTTCTTC
cdr3_aa: CASSILGVTVAGVNEQFF
j_call: TRBJ2-1
d_call: TRBD2
v_call: TRBV19
clone_size: few

cdr3_nt: TGTGCCAGCAGCCCCGAGGGCCTAGCGGTCTACGAGCAGTACTTC
cdr3_aa: CASSPEGLAVYEQYF
j_call: TRBJ2-7
d_call: TRBD2
v_call: TRBV7-2
clone_size: -

cdr3_nt: TGTGCCAGCAGCTTAGCCATCTCCTACGAGCAGTACTTC
cdr3_aa: CASSLAISYEQYF
j_call: TRBJ2-7
d_call: -
v_call: TRBV7-9
clone_size: once

cdr3_nt: TGTGCCAGTAGTTCCGCCCCGGGACAGGGGGCGAGGGGCTACACCTTC
cdr3_aa: CASSSAPGQGARGYTF
j_call: TRBJ1-2
d_call: TRBD1
v_call: TRBV19
clone_size: -

cdr3_nt: TGCGCCAGCAGCCTGGAATGGAGCGAGCAGTACTTC
cdr3_aa: CASSLEWSEQYF
j_call: TRBJ2-7
d_call: -
v_call: TRBV5-1
clone_size: -

cdr3_nt: TGTGCCAGTAGTGTGGACAGGGCTTGGCCCCCGGGACAGCCCCAGCATTTT
cdr3_aa: CASSVDRAWPPGQPQHF
j_call: TRBJ1-5
d_call: TRBD1
v_call: TRBV19
clone_size: once

cdr3_nt: TGTGCCAGCAGCAAAGGACTAGCGGGAGGGCAGATATCGGTGAACACCGGGGAGCTGTTTTTT
cdr3_aa: CASSKGLAGGQISVNTGELFF
j_call: TRBJ2-2
d_call: TRBD2
v_call: TRBV7-9
clone_size: few

cdr3_nt: TGTGCCAGCAGCCAAGGGGGGCTAGCGGGAGGGAGAGAGACCCAGTACTTC
cdr3_aa: CASSQGGLAGGRETQYF
j_call: TRBJ2-5
d_call: TRBD2
v_call: TRBV3-1/TRBV3-2
clone_size: -

cdr3_nt: TGTGCCAGCCAGACGACCCCTCAGGCGCAGTATTTT
cdr3_aa: CASQTTPQAQYF
j_call: TRBJ2-3
d_call: -
v_call: TRBV3-1/TRBV3-2
clone_size: -

cdr3_nt: TGTGCCAGCAGCGTAGCTGCTAGCGGGAGAAGCACAGATACGCAGTATTTT
cdr3_aa: CASSVAASGRSTDTQYF
j_call: TRBJ2-3
d_call: TRBD2
v_call: TRBV9
clone_size: -

cdr3_nt: TGTGCCAGCAGCAAAGGGGTGAACACTGAAGCTTTCTTT
cdr3_aa: CASSKGVNTEAFF
j_call: TRBJ1-1
d_call: -
v_call: TRBV5-4
clone_size: -

cdr3_nt: TGTGCCAGCACCCTGGACAGGGGGGTTTCCTACGAGCAGTACTTC
cdr3_aa: CASTLDRGVSYEQYF
j_call: TRBJ2-7
d_call: TRBD1
v_call: TRBV2
clone_size: -

cdr3_nt: TGTGCCAGCAGCCAAGATTTGGCGCAGGGGATGTACAATGAGCAGTTCTTC
cdr3_aa: CASSQDLAQGMYNEQFF
j_call: TRBJ2-1
d_call: -
v_call: TRBV3-1/TRBV3-2
clone_size: -

cdr3_nt: TGTGCCAGTAGTATATCGGACACTGAAGCTTTCTTT
cdr3_aa: CASSISDTEAFF
j_call: TRBJ1-1
d_call: -
v_call: TRBV19
clone_size: few

cdr3_nt: TGCGCCAGCACCCCCGGGACAGGGGGTGAAAAACTGTTTTTT
cdr3_aa: CASTPGTGGEKLFF
j_call: TRBJ1-4
d_call: TRBD1
v_call: TRBV5-1
clone_size: -

cdr3_nt: TGTGCCAGCAGTTTGGGACAGGGAGTCTATGGCTACACCTTC
cdr3_aa: CASSLGQGVYGYTF
j_call: TRBJ1-2
d_call: TRBD1
v_call: TRBV28
clone_size: -

cdr3_nt: TGCGCCAGCAGCTTGGGGGGTACGGGATACAATGAGCAGTTCTTC
cdr3_aa: CASSLGGTGYNEQFF
j_call: TRBJ2-1
d_call: -
v_call: TRBV5-1
clone_size: -